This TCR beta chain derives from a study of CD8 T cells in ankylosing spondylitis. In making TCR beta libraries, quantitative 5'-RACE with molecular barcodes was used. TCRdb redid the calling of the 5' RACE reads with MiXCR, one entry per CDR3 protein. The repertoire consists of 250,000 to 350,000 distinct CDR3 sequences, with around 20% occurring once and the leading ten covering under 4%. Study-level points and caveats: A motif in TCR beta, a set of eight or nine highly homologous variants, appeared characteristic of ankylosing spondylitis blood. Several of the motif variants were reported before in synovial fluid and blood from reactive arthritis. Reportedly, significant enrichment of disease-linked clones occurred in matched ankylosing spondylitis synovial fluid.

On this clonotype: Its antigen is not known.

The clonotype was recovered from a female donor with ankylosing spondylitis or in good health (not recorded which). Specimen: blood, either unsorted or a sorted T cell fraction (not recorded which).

The CDR3 reads CSARDRPAGGELFF. Here the CDR3 DNA reads TGCAGTGCTAGAGATAGGCCGGCAGGCGGGGAGCTGTTTTTT. This chain links TRBV20-1 with TRBJ2-2; D unresolved. Germline V gene data show CDR1 as DFQATT and CDR2 as SNEGSKA (reference sequence). V lost 0 bases and J 7 bases, leaving 12 bases between the germline ends. There are 14 residues in the CDR3.